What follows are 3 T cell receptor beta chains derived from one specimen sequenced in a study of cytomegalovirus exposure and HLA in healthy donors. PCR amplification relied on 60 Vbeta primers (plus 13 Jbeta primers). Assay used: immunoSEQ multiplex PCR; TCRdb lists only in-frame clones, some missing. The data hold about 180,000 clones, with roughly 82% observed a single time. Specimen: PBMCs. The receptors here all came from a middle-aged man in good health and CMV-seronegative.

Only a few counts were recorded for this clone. CDR3: CASSTQAGGTGELFF. The CDR3 DNA is TGTGCCAGCAGCACCCAGGCAGGTGGCACCGGGGAGCTGTTTTTT. The chain joins TRBV7-3 to TRBJ2-2; no definite D call. The CDR3 runs to 15 residues. Germline V gene sequence: CDR1 SGHTA, CDR2 FQGTGA. V shed 5 bases and J shed 4 bases, with 14 bases lying between them.

The CDR3 here is CASSQAAFGVDTQYF. CDR3 nucleotide sequence: TGCGCCAGCAGCCAAGCTGCTTTCGGGGTGGATACGCAGTATTTT. The genes are TRBV4-3 and TRBJ2-3, with D possibly being TRBD2 (5 bases). This CDR3 region has 15 residues. V lost 1 base, J lost 6 bases, and 14 bases lay in between. Per the germline V gene, CDR1 is LGHNA and CDR2 is YSLEER.

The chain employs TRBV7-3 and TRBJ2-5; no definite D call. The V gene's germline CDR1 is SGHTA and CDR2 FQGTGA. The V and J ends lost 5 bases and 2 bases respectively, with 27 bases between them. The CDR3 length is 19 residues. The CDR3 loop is CASSLYGVSSQAGQETQYF. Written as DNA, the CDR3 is TGTGCCAGCAGCCTCTATGGTGTCTCCTCGCAGGCAGGACAAGAGACCCAGTACTTC.